Listed below are T cell receptor beta chains from one sample, sequenced in a study of blood T cell repertoires in COVID-19. The table came from immunoSEQ multiplex PCR; TCRdb's copy has only in-frame clones and leaves some out. The profile shows about 210,000 clones, around four fifths of them singletons. The sample taken for sequencing was peripheral blood. The receptors come from a woman aged 45-59 years with acute or convalescent COVID-19. Both conserved end residues are part of each CDR3. The order of the fields is CDR3 DNA, CDR3 protein, J gene, V gene, D gene, clone size. The D gene is left open where the match is weak. Clone size is stated in some rows and not others, as once, few, many or a class when expanded.

TGTGCCAGCAGTTCCTTTGTCGGCAGGGGGGATGAAAAACTGTTTTTT | CASSSFVGRGDEKLFF | TRBJ1-4 | TRBV25-1 | TRBD1 | -
TGTGCCAGCAGTTATGTAGAATGGGGGCCCAATGGCTACACCTTC | CASSYVEWGPNGYTF | TRBJ1-2 | TRBV5-4 | - | -
TGCGCCAGCAGAGAGGAAGTAAGCTCCTACGAGCAGTACTTC | CASREEVSSYEQYF | TRBJ2-7 | TRBV5-1 | - | once
TGTGCCAGCAGCTTGGAAGTTGGACAGCCAGCTTCTGACACTGAAGCTTTCTTT | CASSLEVGQPASDTEAFF | TRBJ1-1 | TRBV7-2 | - | -
TGTGCCAGCAGTGACTTAGGGGGGGGAGAGGAGACCCAGTACTTC | CASSDLGGGEETQYF | TRBJ2-5 | TRBV25-1 | - | -
TGTGCCAGTAAGAGGCGGGTCGGCAACTACGAGCAGTACTTC | CASKRRVGNYEQYF | TRBJ2-7 | TRBV19 | - | -
TGCAGCGGACAGGGGATAAACTATGGCTACACCTTC | CSGQGINYGYTF | TRBJ1-2 | TRBV29-1 | TRBD1 | -
TGTGCCAGCAGTTTCCGGGACAGGGGAACTACCGAGCAGTACTTC | CASSFRDRGTTEQYF | TRBJ2-7 | TRBV6-2/TRBV6-3 | TRBD1 | few
TGTGCCACCAGTGGGCCGGACAGGGGATCGGACACTGAAGCTTTCTTT | CATSGPDRGSDTEAFF | TRBJ1-1 | TRBV24-1 | TRBD1 | few
TGTGCCAGCAGCTTAGTGGGCCCGAACACTGAAGCTTTCTTT | CASSLVGPNTEAFF | TRBJ1-1 | TRBV7-2 | - | few
TGTGCCACCAGCAGAGACAACTACGAGCAGTACTTC | CATSRDNYEQYF | TRBJ2-7 | TRBV15 | - | -
TGTGCCAGCAGTTGGGTAGCGAAGAACACTGAAGCTTTCTTT | CASSWVAKNTEAFF | TRBJ1-1 | TRBV28 | - | -
TGTGCCAGCAGCGGCGGGGTCAGCTCCTACAATGAGCAGTTCTTC | CASSGGVSSYNEQFF | TRBJ2-1 | TRBV7-9 | - | -
TGTGCCAGCAGCTTAACTAGCAGATATTTCACAGATACGCAGTATTTT | CASSLTSRYFTDTQYF | TRBJ2-3 | TRBV7-2 | - | -
TGTGCCAGCAAAACTAGCGGGAGCTCCTACGAGCAGTACTTC | CASKTSGSSYEQYF | TRBJ2-7 | TRBV6-6 | TRBD2 | -
TGTGCCAGCAGTTCCGGGAGGGCGGGGTACAATGAGCAGTTCTTC | CASSSGRAGYNEQFF | TRBJ2-1 | TRBV27 | TRBD2 | -
TGTGCCAGCAGTTTAGCGGGAGGTCCGTACCCCTACGAGCAGTACTTC | CASSLAGGPYPYEQYF | TRBJ2-7 | TRBV28 | TRBD2 | -
TGTGCCTTGCAGAAGAGGCCGGGACAGGTATCGGGCACTGAAGCTTTCTTT | CALQKRPGQVSGTEAFF | TRBJ1-1 | TRBV5-8 | TRBD1 | -
TGTGCCAGCAGCGTAGGAGGGAACAGTGGAGAAAAACTGTTTTTT | CASSVGGNSGEKLFF | TRBJ1-4 | TRBV9 | - | -
TGTGCCAGCCTTTCAGGAGGGAACACCGGGGAGCTGTTTTTT | CASLSGGNTGELFF | TRBJ2-2 | TRBV6-5 | - | -
TGTGCCAGCAGCCCGGGACAGGGGGGGAAAAATGAGCAGTTCTTC | CASSPGQGGKNEQFF | TRBJ2-1 | TRBV4-2 | TRBD1 | -
TGTGCCAGCAGCTTAGTAGTGACAGGGTATGGCTACACCTTC | CASSLVVTGYGYTF | TRBJ1-2 | TRBV7-8 | TRBD1 | -
TGTGCCAGCAGCTTAATGCTGGGACTAAGTATGGGGGAGCTGTTTTTT | CASSLMLGLSMGELFF | TRBJ2-2 | TRBV7-2 | TRBD2 | -
TGTGCCAGCAGCTTTTCGACTGGCGGGGAGACCCAGTACTTC | CASSFSTGGETQYF | TRBJ2-5 | TRBV11-2 | - | few
TGTGCCAGCAAAAGGGGGGGAGGAAATGAGCAGTTCTTC | CASKRGGGNEQFF | TRBJ2-1 | TRBV28 | - | few
TGTGCCAGCAGCCAAGATACGGCCCACCCCCGGGGCCAGTACTTC | CASSQDTAHPRGQYF | TRBJ2-5 | TRBV14 | - | -
TGTGCCAGCAGCTTTCCAGGACAGGGGGCAGAGAACACTGAAGCTTTCTTT | CASSFPGQGAENTEAFF | TRBJ1-1 | TRBV5-6 | TRBD1 | medium-sized
TGTGCCAGCCATTGGACAGGGTGGGAGCAGTACTTC | CASHWTGWEQYF | TRBJ2-7 | TRBV2 | TRBD1 | -
TGTGCCAGCAGTGTTTCAGGGCTCTACGAGCAGTACTTC | CASSVSGLYEQYF | TRBJ2-7 | TRBV6-6 | - | -